This T cell receptor (beta chain) was obtained from a study of PD-L1 blockade in urothelial cancer (dated by TCRdb to 2015 to 2018). A note on the overall study: Therapy was started in the mid-2010s for all patients, and atezolizumab 1,200 mg was administered intravenously every 3 weeks. Twenty-five of 29 patients were males with bladder-origin urothelial cancer, and about 65% of the roughly 29 reported a prior smoking history. An ECOG performance status of 0 or 1 was recorded for the patients, and 0 to 3 prior chemotherapy regimens had been received by the patients. Blood samples were analyzed 3 weeks after the start of treatment (second dose) and 6 weeks after the start of treatment. A median of 141,255 T cells and around 81,000 unique TCRs was obtained from blood samples, and a median clonality of approximately 0.08 was observed. The study, an exploratory multi-omic analysis, examined somatic, immune and clinical correlates of response to PD-L1 blockade with atezolizumab in urothelial cancer. TCR sequencing covered pretreatment tumor samples and matched, serially collected peripheral blood taken before and after atezolizumab treatment. Durable clinical benefit was defined as a progression-free survival longer than 6 months, and TCR features were additionally tested against progression-free survival and overall survival. In the same patients, whole exome sequencing and RNA sequencing of pretreatment tumors were performed in addition to TCR sequencing. Durable clinical benefit was achieved by nine patients but not by the remaining 20. Approximately 29 patients had pretreatment blood TCR-seq, some 25 had at least one posttreatment blood collection, and some 25 had tumor TCR-seq.

What this sample's time point label stands for: pretreatment peripheral blood. The cohort included about 29 patients with locally advanced or metastatic urothelial carcinoma who were treated at Memorial Sloan Kettering on a trial protocol. Peripheral blood mononuclear cells were collected pretreatment and during treatment, at between 1 and 8 total time points per patient. The Qiagen DNeasy Blood extraction kit was used to purify genomic DNA from total PBMCs and from tumor samples. PBMCs were collected pretreatment and during treatment, and were isolated and stored as previously described. This clone appeared once. The specificity of this receptor is unknown. No quality values exist for individual bases; no much larger clone is one base distant. CDR1 and CDR2 are drawn from the germline V gene: SGHVS, FNYEAQ. A distance of 13 bases separates the germline ends of V and J, which lose 6 bases and 4 bases respectively. The CDR3 contains 14 residues, cysteine and phenylalanine counted. The DNA shown is the 42-base CDR3, in frame from base 1.

What the study reported, not specific to this receptor: At 3 weeks after the start of treatment, tumor-associated TCR clones in peripheral blood had expanded more in patients with durable benefit (n of about 20, p = 0.022). Because the sample size was small (n = 29) and many of the analyses were exploratory, the results are meant to be hypothesis-generating. Improved progression-free and overall survival was associated with having pretreatment peripheral blood TCR clonality below the median.

To estimate absolute template abundance from read counts, synthetic TCR analog templates were spiked into each PCR. The immunoSEQ assay was used to amplify TCRbeta CDR3 regions from genomic DNA with bias-controlled V and J gene primers. Sequencing of rearranged TCRbeta segments was performed at approximately 20X coverage. Processing in the source paper ran as follows. Sequencing errors were corrected by clustering and CDR3s were annotated against IMGT to assign V, D and J genes. Only productive TCRbeta rearrangements were used in downstream analyses, excluding out-of-frame or stop-codon sequences. Clonality was computed as one minus Shannon entropy normalized by the log of the number of unique productive sequences. Clones differing between time points or between blood and tumor were identified by Fisher's exact test with Benjamini-Hochberg correction at adjusted p below 0.01. Drawn from immuneACCESS, this table holds only the in-frame rearrangements with V and J called that TCRdb kept. Clones are partly lost; checked studies trace under half to an unresolved V gene and leave the rest unexplained. V and J calls and clone size are as listed in that table; D and trimming were resolved from the DNA. The table for this sample lists roughly 130,000 clones; less than 85% of them were counted only once. 3% to 4% of the sample goes to the ten largest clones.

The chain couples TRBV7-6 to TRBJ1-5; the D gene cannot be resolved reliably. The sequences come from PBMCs, collected around atezolizumab (anti-PD-L1) treatment. The receptor was isolated from a man aged 45 to 65 with urothelial cancer. The CDR3 in this case is CASRGTILNQPQHF. The DNA sequence follows: TGTGCCAGCAGGGGCACGATCTTGAATCAGCCCCAGCATTTT.